The clone carrying this T cell receptor beta chain appeared a few times. Its target is not known. Germline lookup yields CDR1 MDHEN and CDR2 SYDVKM. The CDR3 consists of 14 residues. V was shortened by 6 bases and J by 5 bases, with 16 bases between the two germline ends. These data belong to a study of T-cell memory formation after mild COVID-19. Regarding the study as a whole: CD4/CD8 balance held among clones contracting day 15 to 85, and later expanders leaned CD4+. CD4+ contracting clones were found mainly in CM and EM, and CD8+ ones in EMRA.

In TCRdb, the 5' RACE reads were re-called with MiXCR into one record per CDR3 protein. The table has about 340,000 distinct CDR3 sequences, approximately 15% seen once. The source of this sequence is a man aged 18 to 30 who had mild COVID-19 (a few samples of this study predate the infection). Cell type and time point are not known. The sample consisted of PBMCs or a T cell subset sorted from them (not recorded which). The chain is built from TRBV28 and TRBJ2-5, with D possibly matching TRBD2 (6 bases). DNA of the CDR3: TGTGCCAGCAGCCCCGGGACTCCCATCGAGACCCAGTACTTC. Translation gives CASSPGTPIETQYF. Variable domain in full (rest from reference TRBV28 and TRBJ2-5): DVKVTQSSRYLVKRTGEKVFLECVQDMDHENMFWYRQDPGLGLRLIYFSYDVKMKEKGDIPEGYSVSREKKERFSLILESASTNQTSMYLCASSPGTPIETQYFGPGTRLLVL.